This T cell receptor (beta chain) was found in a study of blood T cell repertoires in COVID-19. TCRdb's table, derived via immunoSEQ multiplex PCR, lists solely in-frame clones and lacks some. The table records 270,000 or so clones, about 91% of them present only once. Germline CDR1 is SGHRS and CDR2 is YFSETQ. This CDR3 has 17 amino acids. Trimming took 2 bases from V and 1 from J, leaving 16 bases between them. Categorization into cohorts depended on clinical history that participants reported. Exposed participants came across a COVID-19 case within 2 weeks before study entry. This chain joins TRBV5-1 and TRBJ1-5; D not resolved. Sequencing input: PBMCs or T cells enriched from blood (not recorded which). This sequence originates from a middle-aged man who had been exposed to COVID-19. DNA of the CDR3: TGCGCCAGCAGCTTAGGGCCTCCGGGATCGAGCAATCAGCCCCAGCATTTT. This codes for CASSLGPPGSSNQPQHF.